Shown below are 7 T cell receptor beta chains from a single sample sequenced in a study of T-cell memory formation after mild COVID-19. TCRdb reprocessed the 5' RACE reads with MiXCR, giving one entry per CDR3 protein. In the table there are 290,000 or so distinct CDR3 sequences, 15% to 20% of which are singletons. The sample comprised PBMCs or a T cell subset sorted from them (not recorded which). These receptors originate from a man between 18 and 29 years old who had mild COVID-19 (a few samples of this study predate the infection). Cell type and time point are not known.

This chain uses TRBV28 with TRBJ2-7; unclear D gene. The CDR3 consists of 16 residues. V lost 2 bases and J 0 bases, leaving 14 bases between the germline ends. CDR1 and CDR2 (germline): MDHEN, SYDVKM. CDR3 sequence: CASSLSRPSSSYEQYF. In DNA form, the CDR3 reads TGTGCCAGCAGTTTAAGTCGACCCTCGAGCTCCTACGAGCAGTACTTC. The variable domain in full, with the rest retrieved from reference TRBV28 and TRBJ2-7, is DVKVTQSSRYLVKRTGEKVFLECVQDMDHENMFWYRQDPGLGLRLIYFSYDVKMKEKGDIPEGYSVSREKKERFSLILESASTNQTSMYLCASSLSRPSSSYEQYFGPGTRLTVT.

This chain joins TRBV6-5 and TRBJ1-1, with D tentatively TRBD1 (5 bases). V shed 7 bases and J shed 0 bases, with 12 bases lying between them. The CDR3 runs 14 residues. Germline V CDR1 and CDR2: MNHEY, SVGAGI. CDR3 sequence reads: CASTRGTVNTEAFF. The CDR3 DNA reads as TGTGCCAGCACTAGAGGGACGGTGAACACTGAAGCTTTCTTT.

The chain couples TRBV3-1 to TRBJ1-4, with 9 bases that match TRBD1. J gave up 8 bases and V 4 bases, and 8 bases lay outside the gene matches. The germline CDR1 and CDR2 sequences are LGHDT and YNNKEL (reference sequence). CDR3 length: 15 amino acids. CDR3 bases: TGTGCCAGCAGCCCTACAGGGGGCGCTCCGGAAAAACTGTTTTTT. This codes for CASSPTGGAPEKLFF.

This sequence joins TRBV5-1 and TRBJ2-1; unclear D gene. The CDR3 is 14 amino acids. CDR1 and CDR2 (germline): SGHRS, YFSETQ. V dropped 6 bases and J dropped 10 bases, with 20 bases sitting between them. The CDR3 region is CASTDGSATHEQFF. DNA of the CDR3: TGCGCCAGCACAGATGGGTCCGCCACCCACGAGCAGTTCTTC.

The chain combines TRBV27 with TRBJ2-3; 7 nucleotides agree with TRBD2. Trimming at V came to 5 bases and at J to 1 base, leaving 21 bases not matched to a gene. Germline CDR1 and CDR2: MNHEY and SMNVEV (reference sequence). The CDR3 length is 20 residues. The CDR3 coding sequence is TGTGCCAGCAGTCCCCCCGAGGGACTATTAAACCATAGGGGCACAGATACGCAGTATTTT. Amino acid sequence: CASSPPEGLLNHRGTDTQYF.

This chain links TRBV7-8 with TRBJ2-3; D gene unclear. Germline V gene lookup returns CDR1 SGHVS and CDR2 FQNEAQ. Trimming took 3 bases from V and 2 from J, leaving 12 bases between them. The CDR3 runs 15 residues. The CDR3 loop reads CASSLSTRYTDTQYF. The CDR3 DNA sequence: TGTGCCAGCAGCTTGAGTACCCGATACACAGATACGCAGTATTTT. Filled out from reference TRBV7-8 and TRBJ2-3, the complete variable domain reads GAGVSQSPRYKVAKRGQDVALRCDPISGHVSLFWYQQALGQGPEFLTYFQNEAQLDKSGLPSDRFFAERPEGSVSTLKIQRTQQEDSAVYLCASSLSTRYTDTQYFGPGTRLTVL.

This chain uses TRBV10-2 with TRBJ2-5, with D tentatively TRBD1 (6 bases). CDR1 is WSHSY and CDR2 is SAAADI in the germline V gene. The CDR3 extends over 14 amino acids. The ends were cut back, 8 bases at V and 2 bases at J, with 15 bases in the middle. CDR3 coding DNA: TGCGCCAGCGGGGACACACCGCAGCAAGAGACCCAGTACTTC. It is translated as CASGDTPQQETQYF.